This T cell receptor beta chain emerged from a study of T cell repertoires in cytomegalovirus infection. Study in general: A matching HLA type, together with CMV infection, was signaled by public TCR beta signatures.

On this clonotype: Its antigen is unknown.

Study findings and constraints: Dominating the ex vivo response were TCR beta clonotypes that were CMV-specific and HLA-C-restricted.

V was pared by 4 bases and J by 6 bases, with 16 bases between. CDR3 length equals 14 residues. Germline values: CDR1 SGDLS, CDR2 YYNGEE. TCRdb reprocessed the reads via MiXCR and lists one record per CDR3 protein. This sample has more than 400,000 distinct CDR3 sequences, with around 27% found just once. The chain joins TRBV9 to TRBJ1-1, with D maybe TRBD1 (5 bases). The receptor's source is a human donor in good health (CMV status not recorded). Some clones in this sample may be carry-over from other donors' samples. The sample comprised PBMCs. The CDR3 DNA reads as TGTGCCAGCAGCCCGCCCGGGGGTTACGCTGAAGCTTTCTTT. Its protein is CASSPPGGYAEAFF.